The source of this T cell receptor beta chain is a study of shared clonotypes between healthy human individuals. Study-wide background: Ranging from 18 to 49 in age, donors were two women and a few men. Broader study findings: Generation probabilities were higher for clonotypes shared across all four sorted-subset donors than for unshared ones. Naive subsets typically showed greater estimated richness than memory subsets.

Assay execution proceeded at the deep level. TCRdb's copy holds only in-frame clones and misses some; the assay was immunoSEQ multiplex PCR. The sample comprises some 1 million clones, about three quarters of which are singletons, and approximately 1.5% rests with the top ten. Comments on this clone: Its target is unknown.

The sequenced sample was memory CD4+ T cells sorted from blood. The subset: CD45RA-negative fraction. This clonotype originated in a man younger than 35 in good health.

The CDR3, as DNA: TGTGCCAGCAGTACCCTCGACAGGAATGAGCAGTTCTTC. It is translated as CASSTLDRNEQFF. The chain links TRBV28 to TRBJ2-1; TRBD1 is a possible D gene (6 bases). V lost 5 bases, J lost 7 bases, and 12 bases lay in between. The V gene's germline CDR1 is MDHEN and CDR2 SYDVKM. This CDR3 has 13 amino acids.